This section outlines one T cell receptor (beta chain) sequence together with its context. No antigen is known for it. The data were obtained in a study of PD-1 blockade in classical Hodgkin lymphoma. The CDR3 length is 15 residues. The germline V and J ends were trimmed by 0 bases and 5 bases, with 13 bases remaining between them. Germline CDR1 is MRHNA and CDR2 is SNTAGT. Following autologous stem cell transplantation, relapse occurred in every patient, and exposure to brentuximab vedotin varied. Measured with immunoSEQ multiplex PCR; TCRdb has only the in-frame clones, and not every one. Of 120,000 to 150,000 clones in the sample, about four fifths are singletons; the top ten hold over 7.5%. General observations from the study: When set against healthy donors, newly diagnosed patients were reported to show lower baseline TCR diversity.

This clonotype was sampled from a human donor with classical Hodgkin lymphoma. The material was peripheral blood mononuclear cells (PBMCs), obtained before the second cycle of nivolumab. The chain employs TRBV6-4 and TRBJ2-5; tentatively, D is TRBD1 (6 bases). The CDR3 region has the DNA TGTGCCAGCAGTGACTCGCCCAGGGGCGGGGAGACCCAGTACTTC. Translating gives CASSDSPRGGETQYF.